A selection of T cell receptor beta chains follows, all from one sample in a study of cytomegalovirus exposure and HLA in healthy donors. Produced via immunoSEQ multiplex PCR; TCRdb's table is partial and in-frame only. In the table there are a few hundred thousand clones, approximately 87% of which are singletons. Sequencing was done on a sample of PBMCs. These receptors came from a woman aged 18-29 years in good health and CMV-seronegative. CDR3s include the opening cysteine and the closing phenylalanine or tryptophan. Each record gives: D gene, clone size, V gene, J gene, CDR3 protein, CDR3 DNA. D genes are given only for firm matches. Part of the rows lack a size; the others show once, few, many or a class for expanded clones.

TRBD2	NA	TRBV12-5	TRBJ2-5	CASGVGTSGSREETQYF	TGTGCTAGTGGGGTAGGGACTAGCGGGAGTCGGGAAGAGACCCAGTACTTC
TRBD2	few	TRBV7-6	TRBJ2-1	CASNKGLAGSWEISYNEQFF	TGTGCCAGCAACAAAGGCCTAGCGGGAAGTTGGGAAATCTCCTACAATGAGCAGTTCTTC
NA	NA	TRBV7-9	TRBJ1-5	CASSQGRDKQPQHF	TGTGCCAGCAGCCAAGGGAGGGACAAACAGCCCCAGCATTTT
NA	NA	TRBV7-9	TRBJ2-1	CASSRERTKSSYNEQFF	TGTGCCAGCAGCCGTGAGCGGACCAAGAGCTCCTACAATGAGCAGTTCTTC
TRBD2	NA	TRBV9	TRBJ2-1	CASSVGGRAVDEQFF	TGTGCCAGCAGCGTAGGCGGGAGGGCTGTGGATGAGCAGTTCTTC
NA	NA	TRBV12-5	TRBJ2-5	CASGPRTETQYF	TGTGCTAGTGGGCCCCGGACTGAGACCCAGTACTTC
TRBD2	NA	TRBV7-2	TRBJ2-7	CASSLVVGEGYEQYF	TGTGCCAGCAGCTTAGTGGTGGGGGAGGGCTACGAGCAGTACTTC
NA	NA	TRBV11-2	TRBJ2-1	CASSLTAGPTWNEQFF	TGTGCCAGCAGCTTAACCGCGGGGCCTACGTGGAATGAGCAGTTCTTC
NA	NA	TRBV28	TRBJ1-2	CASSFGGGNYGYTF	TGTGCCAGCAGTTTTGGGGGGGGTAACTATGGCTACACCTTC
TRBD1	NA	TRBV15	TRBJ2-7	CATSGDRVLGEQYF	TGTGCCACCAGCGGCGACAGGGTACTCGGCGAGCAGTACTTC
NA	NA	TRBV6-6	TRBJ1-2	CASSYETPKLYGYTF	TGTGCCAGCAGTTATGAGACACCGAAGCTTTATGGCTACACCTTC
NA	NA	TRBV6-1	TRBJ1-2	CASTTGYGYTF	TGTGCCAGTACTACAGGGTATGGCTACACCTTC
TRBD1	NA	TRBV18	TRBJ2-6	CASSHQGAGANVLTF	TGTGCCAGCTCACACCAGGGGGCAGGGGCCAACGTCCTGACTTTC
TRBD2	NA	TRBV28	TRBJ2-7	CASSAGTSILEQYF	TGTGCCAGCAGCGCCGGGACTAGCATTCTCGAGCAGTACTTC
TRBD2	NA	TRBV18	TRBJ2-5	CASSPGLAGETQYF	TGTGCCAGCTCCCCTGGACTAGCGGGAGAGACCCAGTACTTC
NA	NA	TRBV27	TRBJ1-2	CASSFLPPAVMRGYTF	TGTGCCAGCAGCTTTCTACCCCCCGCAGTTATGCGGGGCTACACCTTC
NA	once	TRBV15	TRBJ2-2	CATSRDSGTGELFF	TGTGCCACCAGCAGAGACAGTGGCACCGGGGAGCTGTTTTTT
TRBD2	NA	TRBV5-8	TRBJ2-7	CASLGLAGVSHYEQYF	TGTGCCAGCCTGGGACTAGCGGGAGTATCCCACTACGAGCAGTACTTC
NA	NA	TRBV7-3	TRBJ2-3	CASSLMGGSTDTQYF	TGTGCCAGCAGCTTAATGGGCGGGAGCACAGATACGCAGTATTTT
TRBD1	NA	TRBV19	TRBJ2-5	CASRRDRETQYF	TGTGCCAGCCGCCGGGACAGAGAGACCCAGTACTTC
TRBD1	NA	TRBV18	TRBJ1-1	CASSPLDRGGLVEAFF	TGTGCCAGCTCACCACTGGACAGGGGCGGACTGGTTGAAGCTTTCTTT
TRBD2	NA	TRBV27	TRBJ2-2	CASSLDRGAGELFF	TGTGCCAGCAGTTTAGATCGGGGGGCCGGGGAGCTGTTTTTT
NA	few	TRBV21-1	TRBJ2-7	CASSRWWGKRETYEQYF	TGTGCCAGCAGCCGGTGGTGGGGTAAGCGGGAGACCTACGAGCAGTACTTC
NA	few	TRBV25-1	TRBJ1-4	CASSEGAEEKLFF	TGTGCCAGCAGTGAGGGGGCCGAGGAAAAACTGTTTTTT
TRBD2	NA	TRBV28	TRBJ2-1	CASSWLGASGSNEQFF	TGTGCCAGCAGTTGGCTCGGGGCTAGCGGGAGCAATGAGCAGTTCTTC
TRBD2	NA	TRBV6-6	TRBJ2-7	CASSYGLPGGYEQYF	TGTGCCAGCAGTTACGGGCTCCCGGGGGGGTACGAGCAGTACTTC
NA	NA	TRBV18	TRBJ1-2	CASGRPDTGYTF	TGTGCCAGCGGAAGACCTGACACTGGCTACACCTTC
NA	NA	TRBV2	TRBJ1-1	CASRGRDLVLNTEAFF	TGTGCCAGCAGAGGGAGGGATTTGGTTTTGAACACTGAAGCTTTCTTT
TRBD1	NA	TRBV28	TRBJ1-6	CASSATGQGAANSPLHF	TGTGCCAGCAGTGCAACCGGACAGGGGGCGGCGAATTCACCCCTCCACTTT
NA	few	TRBV28	TRBJ2-3	CASTQGRTDTQYF	TGTGCCAGCACGCAGGGTCGCACAGATACGCAGTATTTT
NA	few	TRBV19	TRBJ1-2	CASMTGYGYTF	TGTGCCAGCATGACGGGTTATGGCTACACCTTC
NA	NA	TRBV6-5	TRBJ1-2	CASSVSDNGYTF	TGTGCCAGCAGTGTGAGTGATAATGGCTACACCTTC
NA	NA	TRBV5-1	TRBJ2-5	CASSDGTTETQYF	TGCGCCAGCAGCGACGGGACAACGGAGACCCAGTACTTC
NA	NA	TRBV9	TRBJ2-3	CASSVAGTSTDTQYF	TGTGCCAGCAGCGTAGCAGGGACTAGCACAGATACGCAGTATTTT
TRBD1	NA	TRBV28	TRBJ2-2	CASRSPLDRGTNTGELFF	TGTGCCAGCAGATCCCCGCTGGACAGGGGGACGAACACCGGGGAGCTGTTTTTT
TRBD1	NA	TRBV5-1	TRBJ2-5	CASSSTGEETQYF	TGCGCCAGCAGCTCCACAGGGGAGGAGACCCAGTACTTC
NA	NA	TRBV5-1	TRBJ1-1	CASSPEGNTEAFF	TGCGCCAGCAGCCCGGAGGGGAACACTGAAGCTTTCTTT
NA	NA	TRBV18	TRBJ1-5	CASSPSTANQPQHF	TGTGCCAGCTCACCAAGCACAGCCAATCAGCCCCAGCATTTT
NA	few	TRBV6-1	TRBJ2-7	CASEILGQSYEQYF	TGTGCCAGCGAAATTCTAGGACAGTCCTACGAGCAGTACTTC
TRBD1	NA	TRBV11-2	TRBJ2-7	CASRRRQGYNYEQYF	TGTGCCAGCAGGCGTCGACAGGGGTACAACTACGAGCAGTACTTC
TRBD1	NA	TRBV4-2	TRBJ1-1	CASSQDGTGRNTEAFF	TGTGCCAGCAGCCAAGATGGGACAGGGAGGAACACTGAAGCTTTCTTT
NA	NA	TRBV5-1	TRBJ2-5	CASSWAETQYF	TGCGCCAGCAGCTGGGCAGAGACCCAGTACTTC
NA	NA	TRBV5-6	TRBJ2-2	CASSTRHARDTGELFF	TGTGCCAGCAGCACCAGACACGCCAGGGACACCGGGGAGCTGTTTTTT
NA	NA	TRBV2	TRBJ2-5	CASMGGRAETQYF	TGTGCCAGCATGGGGGGAAGGGCGGAGACCCAGTACTTC
TRBD1	NA	TRBV6-5	TRBJ1-2	CASRDRDRGYGYTF	TGTGCCAGCAGGGACCGGGACAGGGGCTATGGCTACACCTTC
NA	once	TRBV7-8	TRBJ1-1	CASSFPTNPQSPEAFF	TGTGCCAGCAGCTTTCCCACTAACCCCCAATCCCCTGAAGCTTTCTTT
NA	NA	TRBV4-1	TRBJ1-4	CASSQVGGEKLFF	TGCGCCAGCAGCCAAGTGGGGGGAGAAAAACTGTTTTTT
TRBD2	NA	TRBV7-3	TRBJ2-5	CASSLSGREETQYF	TGTGCCAGCAGCTTAAGCGGGAGAGAAGAGACCCAGTACTTC
NA	NA	TRBV28	TRBJ2-7	CASGTLRGALMEQYF	TGTGCCAGCGGAACCCTCCGAGGAGCCCTAATGGAGCAGTACTTC
NA	NA	TRBV2	TRBJ1-1	CASSEPLFFEAFF	TGTGCCAGCAGTGAACCCCTATTTTTTGAAGCTTTCTTT
TRBD2	NA	TRBV27	TRBJ2-7	CASSLSEVPGLAGYEQYF	TGTGCCAGCAGTTTATCCGAAGTTCCGGGACTAGCGGGCTACGAGCAGTACTTC
TRBD2	once	TRBV6-5	TRBJ2-1	CASSYASGKYNEQFF	TGTGCCAGCAGTTACGCTAGCGGGAAATACAATGAGCAGTTCTTC
NA	NA	TRBV4-3	TRBJ2-1	CASSSKLFSYNEQFF	TGCGCCAGCAGCTCAAAGCTGTTTTCCTACAATGAGCAGTTCTTC
TRBD2	NA	TRBV7-8	TRBJ2-7	CASSRTSTSAYEQYF	TGTGCCAGCAGCCGAACCTCTACTAGCGCCTACGAGCAGTACTTC
TRBD2	NA	TRBV5-4	TRBJ2-1	CASSLASGSVNEQFF	TGTGCCAGCAGCTTGGCTAGCGGGAGTGTTAATGAGCAGTTCTTC
NA	NA	TRBV27	TRBJ2-1	CASSLFGPSDFNEQFF	TGTGCCAGCAGTTTATTCGGGCCTTCGGACTTCAATGAGCAGTTCTTC
NA	NA	TRBV2	TRBJ2-3	CASSEPPGVAAFTDTQYF	TGTGCCAGCAGTGAACCCCCGGGGGTAGCGGCTTTCACAGATACGCAGTATTTT